One TCR beta chain is described in this entry. This entry belongs to a study of blood T cell repertoires in COVID-19. Study background: The samples span acute and convalescent COVID-19 from the United States, Italy and Spain. The analysed material was cDNA or gDNA that came from T cells, B-cell-depleted T cells, or PBMCs.

The CDR3 length is 13 residues. The junction had 8 bases not matched to a gene; V was cut back by 11 bases and J by 5 bases. Germline assignment: CDR1 MNHEY and CDR2 SVGAGI. Original processing notes: Quantification of nucleated cells was approximated via reference gene primer amplification. Produced via immunoSEQ multiplex PCR; TCRdb's table is partial and in-frame only. For V, J and clone size, that table is used; D and trimming come from the DNA. This table has 200,000 to 300,000 clones, under 90% appearing once. The sequence was obtained from a human donor in a cohort sampled during active COVID-19. The source material was peripheral blood. This chain joins TRBV6-5 and TRBJ2-3; 9 nucleotides match TRBD2. The CDR3 region is CAVPGLAVDTQYF. CDR3 DNA: TGTGCCGTTCCGGGACTAGCCGTAGATACGCAGTATTTT.